A selection of T cell receptor beta chains follows, all from one sample in a study of regulatory T cells in long-lasting Graves disease. TCRdb reprocessed the multiplex PCR reads with MiXCR, giving one entry per CDR3 protein. The sample has hundreds of thousands of distinct CDR3 sequences; approximately 16% are singletons. The sample was also reused in another study, on T cells in Graves' hyperthyroidism and ophthalmopathy.

The input for sequencing was peripheral blood mononuclear cells (PBMCs), taken at new diagnosis, from a patient treated with antithyroid drugs. The source is a woman between 40 and 65 years old with Graves disease. Both conserved end residues are part of each CDR3. The order of the fields is D gene, clone size, J gene, V gene, CDR3 protein, CDR3 DNA. The D gene is left open where the match is weak. The size entry is marked missing in some rows and otherwise reads once, few, many or a size class.

D: TRBD2
size: few
J: TRBJ2-3
V: TRBV24-1
CDR3: CATSDLGAAGGSTQYF
DNA: TGTGCCACCAGTGATTTAGGAGCTGCGGGGGGATCTACGCAGTATTTT

D: TRBD1
size: few
J: TRBJ2-7
V: TRBV3-1
CDR3: CASSARGQLSYEQYF
DNA: TGTGCCAGCAGCGCACGGGGACAGCTATCCTACGAGCAGTACTTC

D: .
size: .
J: TRBJ2-2
V: TRBV5-1
CDR3: CASSLEKSNTGELFF
DNA: TGCGCCAGCAGCTTGGAAAAATCGAACACCGGGGAGCTGTTTTTT

D: TRBD2
size: many
J: TRBJ2-3
V: TRBV3-1
CDR3: CASSLKRGALTDTQYF
DNA: TGTGCCAGCAGCCTAAAGCGGGGGGCTCTCACAGATACGCAGTATTTT

D: .
size: few
J: TRBJ2-3
V: TRBV5-1
CDR3: CASSESPEDTQYF
DNA: TGCGCCAGCAGCGAGTCCCCAGAGGATACGCAGTATTTT

D: .
size: many
J: TRBJ2-7
V: TRBV7-3
CDR3: CASSLNRDRHYEQYF
DNA: TGTGCCAGCAGCTTAAACCGGGACCGACACTACGAGCAGTACTTC

D: TRBD1
size: many
J: TRBJ2-2
V: TRBV3-1
CDR3: CASSPRTGLTGELFF
DNA: TGTGCCAGCAGCCCTCGGACAGGGTTGACCGGGGAGCTGTTTTTT

D: TRBD1
size: few
J: TRBJ2-7
V: TRBV7-9
CDR3: CASSRTSGTGSYEQYF
DNA: TGTGCCAGCAGCCGAACTTCCGGGACAGGGTCGTACGAGCAGTACTTC

D: .
size: .
J: TRBJ2-2
V: TRBV28
CDR3: CASSLSPPDTGELFF
DNA: TGTGCCAGCAGTTTGTCTCCCCCCGACACCGGGGAGCTGTTTTTT

D: .
size: many
J: TRBJ1-1
V: TRBV27
CDR3: CASSLFPNTEAFF
DNA: TGTGCCAGCAGTTTATTCCCCAACACTGAAGCTTTCTTT

D: .
size: many
J: TRBJ1-1
V: TRBV7-8
CDR3: CASSLGGSRREAFF
DNA: TGTGCCAGCAGCTTAGGAGGATCCCGGCGTGAAGCTTTCTTT

D: .
size: .
J: TRBJ2-1
V: TRBV6-1
CDR3: CASMTGRGYNEQFF
DNA: TGTGCCAGCATGACGGGGCGGGGCTACAATGAGCAGTTCTTC

D: .
size: many
J: TRBJ2-3
V: TRBV20-1
CDR3: CSAGTWGTDTQYF
DNA: TGCAGTGCTGGGACGTGGGGCACAGATACGCAGTATTTT

D: .
size: many
J: TRBJ1-3
V: TRBV12-3/TRBV12-4
CDR3: CASSRTGTVSGNTIYF
DNA: TGTGCCAGCAGTCGAACCGGGACGGTCTCTGGAAACACCATATATTTT

D: .
size: once
J: TRBJ1-2
V: TRBV27
CDR3: CASSLRGWGGYTF
DNA: TGTGCCAGCAGTTTAAGGGGATGGGGGGGCTACACCTTC

D: .
size: few
J: TRBJ1-2
V: TRBV4-1
CDR3: CASSQEAPFSLGYTF
DNA: TGCGCCAGCAGCCAAGAAGCGCCCTTCTCTCTTGGCTACACCTTC

D: TRBD2
size: many
J: TRBJ2-7
V: TRBV3-1
CDR3: CASSPTSATYEQYF
DNA: TGTGCCAGCAGCCCGACTAGCGCCACCTACGAGCAGTACTTC

D: .
size: .
J: TRBJ2-7
V: TRBV13
CDR3: CASSLFHEQYF
DNA: TGTGCCAGCAGCTTATTCCACGAGCAGTACTTC

D: .
size: few
J: TRBJ2-5
V: TRBV15
CDR3: CATSRDGETQYF
DNA: TGTGCCACCAGCAGAGACGGGGAGACCCAGTACTTC

D: TRBD1
size: many
J: TRBJ1-1
V: TRBV3-1
CDR3: CASSQEGTGPRETEAFF
DNA: TGTGCCAGCAGCCAAGAAGGGACAGGGCCCCGTGAGACTGAAGCTTTCTTT

D: .
size: few
J: TRBJ1-2
V: TRBV28
CDR3: CASLQGSNYGYTF
DNA: TGTGCCAGCCTGCAGGGAAGTAACTATGGCTACACCTTC

D: .
size: many
J: TRBJ1-2
V: TRBV7-9
CDR3: CASSSDALYGYTF
DNA: TGTGCCAGCAGTTCGGACGCATTATACGGCTACACCTTC

D: .
size: many
J: TRBJ1-2
V: TRBV12-3/TRBV12-4
CDR3: CASSLRGIAYGYTF
DNA: TGTGCCAGCAGTTTGAGAGGGATAGCCTATGGCTACACCTTC

D: TRBD2
size: many
J: TRBJ2-1
V: TRBV28
CDR3: CASSHNSGGAYNEQFF
DNA: TGTGCCAGCAGCCATAATAGCGGGGGGGCGTACAATGAGCAGTTCTTC

D: TRBD1
size: few
J: TRBJ1-1
V: TRBV12-3/TRBV12-4
CDR3: CASIRGAMNTEAFF
DNA: TGTGCCAGCATCAGGGGGGCAATGAACACTGAAGCTTTCTTT

D: .
size: few
J: TRBJ1-1
V: TRBV2
CDR3: CASRSAGSGNTEAFF
DNA: TGTGCCAGCAGGAGTGCGGGGTCAGGGAACACTGAAGCTTTCTTT

D: .
size: many
J: TRBJ1-1
V: TRBV5-6
CDR3: CASSTRGHFVAEAFF
DNA: TGTGCCAGCAGTACGAGAGGACATTTTGTCGCTGAAGCTTTCTTT

D: .
size: .
J: TRBJ1-2
V: TRBV19
CDR3: CASSIGQARGYTF
DNA: TGTGCCAGTAGTATTGGGCAGGCCCGGGGCTACACCTTC

D: TRBD2
size: many
J: TRBJ2-3
V: TRBV11-2
CDR3: CASSKQFRGGIQDTQYF
DNA: TGTGCCAGCAGCAAACAATTCCGCGGGGGAATACAAGATACGCAGTATTTT

D: .
size: many
J: TRBJ1-6
V: TRBV18
CDR3: CASSPRSPGDNSPLHF
DNA: TGTGCCAGCTCACCGCGCAGCCCAGGGGATAATTCACCCCTCCACTTT

D: TRBD1
size: many
J: TRBJ2-7
V: TRBV15
CDR3: CATSKDRVTYEQYF
DNA: TGTGCCACCAGCAAGGACAGGGTGACCTACGAGCAGTACTTC

D: .
size: many
J: TRBJ2-7
V: TRBV29-1
CDR3: CSVRQASSYEQYF
DNA: TGCAGCGTTAGACAGGCTAGCTCCTACGAGCAGTACTTC

D: .
size: many
J: TRBJ2-7
V: TRBV10-1
CDR3: CASGAQSGEQYF
DNA: TGCGCCAGCGGGGCCCAATCCGGCGAGCAGTACTTC

D: .
size: many
J: TRBJ1-4
V: TRBV20-1
CDR3: CSAVDRKGLEKLFF
DNA: TGCAGTGCCGTCGACAGAAAGGGTCTTGAAAAACTGTTTTTT

D: .
size: many
J: TRBJ1-1
V: TRBV20-1
CDR3: CSAHQTNTEAFF
DNA: TGCAGTGCCCACCAAACGAACACTGAAGCTTTCTTT

D: TRBD2
size: few
J: TRBJ2-1
V: TRBV18
CDR3: CASSPLGTSGAYNEQFF
DNA: TGTGCCAGCTCACCACTGGGGACTAGCGGGGCCTACAATGAGCAGTTCTTC

D: .
size: many
J: TRBJ1-2
V: TRBV18
CDR3: CASSPQTENNYGYTF
DNA: TGTGCCAGCTCACCACAGACAGAGAATAACTATGGCTACACCTTC

D: TRBD1
size: .
J: TRBJ2-2
V: TRBV20-1
CDR3: CSARIGGRSDTGELFF
DNA: TGCAGTGCTAGGATAGGGGGCCGGTCGGACACCGGGGAGCTGTTTTTT

D: TRBD2
size: few
J: TRBJ2-1
V: TRBV14
CDR3: CASSQVSGGRNEQFF
DNA: TGTGCCAGCAGCCAAGTGAGCGGGGGGCGCAATGAGCAGTTCTTC

D: .
size: many
J: TRBJ2-1
V: TRBV11-1
CDR3: CASSFPDNEQFF
DNA: TGTGCCAGCAGCTTCCCAGACAATGAGCAGTTCTTC

D: TRBD1
size: few
J: TRBJ2-4
V: TRBV4-1
CDR3: CASSPPTGNNIQYF
DNA: TGCGCCAGCAGCCCCCCGACAGGGAACAACATTCAGTACTTC

D: TRBD2
size: .
J: TRBJ2-7
V: TRBV5-1
CDR3: CASSWPPGLPTYEQYF
DNA: TGCGCCAGCAGCTGGCCGCCGGGACTACCAACCTACGAGCAGTACTTC

D: .
size: once
J: TRBJ2-3
V: TRBV7-2
CDR3: CASSSEKGSSTDTQYF
DNA: TGTGCCAGCAGCTCTGAGAAGGGATCTAGCACAGATACGCAGTATTTT

D: .
size: few
J: TRBJ2-7
V: TRBV20-1
CDR3: CSARDRRTSYEQYF
DNA: TGCAGTGCTAGAGATCGACGGACTTCCTACGAGCAGTACTTC

D: TRBD1
size: .
J: TRBJ1-1
V: TRBV7-9
CDR3: CASSLVGQGRTEAFF
DNA: TGTGCCAGCAGCTTAGTGGGACAGGGGCGGACTGAAGCTTTCTTT

D: .
size: .
J: TRBJ2-7
V: TRBV6-1
CDR3: CASSGRSTSYEQYF
DNA: TGTGCCAGCAGTGGCCGCAGTACTTCCTACGAGCAGTACTTC

D: .
size: many
J: TRBJ1-1
V: TRBV12-3/TRBV12-4
CDR3: CASSSSDRNTEAFF
DNA: TGTGCCAGCAGTTCCTCGGACAGGAACACTGAAGCTTTCTTT

D: .
size: many
J: TRBJ1-3
V: TRBV11-2
CDR3: CASSKPVSGNTIYF
DNA: TGTGCCAGCAGCAAACCGGTTTCTGGAAACACCATATATTTT

D: .
size: .
J: TRBJ1-4
V: TRBV25-1
CDR3: CASSEAGGEKLFF
DNA: TGTGCCAGCAGTGAAGCTGGCGGTGAAAAACTGTTTTTT

D: TRBD1
size: few
J: TRBJ1-4
V: TRBV5-1
CDR3: CASRTAGTGLLEGEKLFF
DNA: TGCGCCAGCAGGACCGCCGGGACAGGGTTGTTGGAAGGTGAAAAACTGTTTTTT

D: .
size: .
J: TRBJ2-7
V: TRBV20-1
CDR3: CSASVIGESYEQYF
DNA: TGCAGTGCTTCGGTCATAGGAGAGAGCTACGAGCAGTACTTC